Below, one T cell receptor beta chain is given with its context. The assay was immunoSEQ multiplex PCR, and TCRdb's table has in-frame clones only and misses some. The sample includes approximately 2,300,000 clones, 85% to 95% of them seen just once. The sample originates from a study of shared clonotypes between healthy human individuals. Whole-study context: Three plates each covered CD4 naive and memory; CD8 naive two, CD8 memory one.

CDR1 MDHEN and CDR2 SYDVKM come from the germline V gene. Trimming took 10 bases from V and 0 from J; bases not matched to a gene: 14. This CDR3 region has 16 residues. Input material: naive CD4+ T cells from PBMCs. Subset of the sample: CD45RA+ positively selected. The receptor's source is a young man in good health. Some clones in this sample may be carry-over from other donors' samples. V gene TRBV28 combines with J gene TRBJ2-7; TRBD2 aligns across 8 bases. As DNA, the CDR3 is TGTGCCACCAAACTAGCGGCGAAAGGGGACTCCTACGAGCAGTACTTC. It specifies CATKLAAKGDSYEQYF.